The rows below give T cell receptor beta chains drawn from one sample of a study of regulatory and conventional T cells in RAG deficiency. Produced via immunoSEQ multiplex PCR; TCRdb's table is partial and in-frame only. The sample has roughly 29,000 clones, nearly 95% seen once; the top ten hold around 0.2%. The sample also formed part of further work on regulatory T cells.

The sequenced sample was CD25- CD4+ T cells sorted from blood. Receptors originate from a human donor in good health. CDR3s include the opening cysteine and the closing phenylalanine or tryptophan. A D gene is named only where the DNA matches it firmly. Clone size is given for some rows only: seen once, a few or many times, or a class if the clone is expanded.

d_call: .; v_call: TRBV10-3; j_call: TRBJ1-1; clone_size: few; cdr3_nt: TGTGCCATCAGTGTATCAAGCGGGAACACTGAAGCTTTCTTT; cdr3_aa: CAISVSSGNTEAFF
d_call: .; v_call: TRBV19; j_call: TRBJ1-2; clone_size: .; cdr3_nt: TGTGCCAGTAGTATAGCTACAGGGTACTATGGCTACACCTTC; cdr3_aa: CASSIATGYYGYTF
d_call: .; v_call: TRBV6-6; j_call: TRBJ1-6; clone_size: .; cdr3_nt: TGTGCCAGCAGTTTAGAGGCACCCCTCCACTTT; cdr3_aa: CASSLEAPLHF
d_call: TRBD2; v_call: TRBV19; j_call: TRBJ2-1; clone_size: .; cdr3_nt: TGTGCCAGTAGTATAACTAGCGGGGCCCCCTACAATGAGCAGTTCTTC; cdr3_aa: CASSITSGAPYNEQFF
d_call: TRBD2; v_call: TRBV5-4; j_call: TRBJ2-3; clone_size: once; cdr3_nt: TGTGCCAGCAGCCAGCCGGGGGGGAGCACAGATACGCAGTATTTT; cdr3_aa: CASSQPGGSTDTQYF
d_call: .; v_call: TRBV5-1; j_call: TRBJ2-7; clone_size: .; cdr3_nt: TGCGCCAGCAGCTCCCGGGACTACGAGCAGTACTTC; cdr3_aa: CASSSRDYEQYF
d_call: .; v_call: TRBV5-1; j_call: TRBJ1-2; clone_size: .; cdr3_nt: TGCGCCAGCAGCTTGGGGGACCCCGGGGGAGGTGGCTACACCTTC; cdr3_aa: CASSLGDPGGGGYTF
d_call: .; v_call: TRBV11-1; j_call: TRBJ1-1; clone_size: .; cdr3_nt: TGTGCCAGCAGCTTAATAACGGACACTGAAGCTTTCTTT; cdr3_aa: CASSLITDTEAFF
d_call: TRBD2; v_call: TRBV29-1; j_call: TRBJ2-5; clone_size: .; cdr3_nt: TGCAGCGAACGGGGAGGGCTAGCGGGGGCTGGTGAGACCCAGTACTTC; cdr3_aa: CSERGGLAGAGETQYF
d_call: TRBD1; v_call: TRBV10-3; j_call: TRBJ1-1; clone_size: .; cdr3_nt: TGTGCCATCAGTCTAGGACAGGGGGCGCTGAACACTGAAGCTTTCTTT; cdr3_aa: CAISLGQGALNTEAFF
d_call: TRBD1; v_call: TRBV7-2; j_call: TRBJ2-7; clone_size: once; cdr3_nt: TGTGCCAGCAGCCCACGGACAGGGGGGGCCTACGAGCAGTACTTC; cdr3_aa: CASSPRTGGAYEQYF
d_call: .; v_call: TRBV6-5; j_call: TRBJ2-2; clone_size: once; cdr3_nt: TGTGCCAGCAGACCGGCAAACTATGACACCGGGGAGCTGTTTTTT; cdr3_aa: CASRPANYDTGELFF
d_call: TRBD1; v_call: TRBV6-1; j_call: TRBJ2-3; clone_size: .; cdr3_nt: TGTGCCAGCAGTGAAGCTCCGGGACAGGGGATAACAGATACGCAGTATTTT; cdr3_aa: CASSEAPGQGITDTQYF
d_call: .; v_call: TRBV11-2; j_call: TRBJ1-2; clone_size: once; cdr3_nt: TGTGCCAGCAGCTACCCCCGGGGACTGAACTATGGCTACACCTTC; cdr3_aa: CASSYPRGLNYGYTF
d_call: .; v_call: TRBV27; j_call: TRBJ2-1; clone_size: .; cdr3_nt: TGTGCCAGCAGTCGAGGGATTCTGGGCTCCTACAATGAGCAGTTCTTC; cdr3_aa: CASSRGILGSYNEQFF
d_call: TRBD1; v_call: TRBV5-4; j_call: TRBJ1-2; clone_size: .; cdr3_nt: TGTGCCAGCAGCCCGGGACAGGGGCGCTCACTCTATGGCTACACCTTC; cdr3_aa: CASSPGQGRSLYGYTF
d_call: TRBD2; v_call: TRBV7-3; j_call: TRBJ2-3; clone_size: .; cdr3_nt: TGTGCCAGCAGCCCCCAGCGGGGGGCCCTCCCTACGCAGTATTTT; cdr3_aa: CASSPQRGALPTQYF
d_call: .; v_call: TRBV10-3; j_call: TRBJ2-5; clone_size: .; cdr3_nt: TGTGCCATCAGTGTTTCCAGGCGCCAGCAAGAGACCCAGTACTTC; cdr3_aa: CAISVSRRQQETQYF
d_call: .; v_call: TRBV10-1; j_call: TRBJ1-3; clone_size: .; cdr3_nt: TGCGCCAGCTCCGAAGGGACACCTGGAAACACCATATATTTT; cdr3_aa: CASSEGTPGNTIYF
d_call: .; v_call: TRBV5-1; j_call: TRBJ1-2; clone_size: .; cdr3_nt: TGCGCCAGCAGCTCCGGACAGATTGCTAACTATGGCTACACCTTC; cdr3_aa: CASSSGQIANYGYTF
d_call: .; v_call: TRBV5-1; j_call: TRBJ2-3; clone_size: .; cdr3_nt: TGCGCCAGCAGCTTCTCCCGACTAGTTCAAACAGATACGCAGTATTTT; cdr3_aa: CASSFSRLVQTDTQYF
d_call: TRBD1; v_call: TRBV5-4; j_call: TRBJ2-1; clone_size: .; cdr3_nt: TGTGCCAGCAGCTCGGGACAGGGAAGCTCCTACAATGAGCAGTTCTTC; cdr3_aa: CASSSGQGSSYNEQFF
d_call: TRBD1; v_call: TRBV28; j_call: TRBJ2-1; clone_size: .; cdr3_nt: TGTGCCAGCAGTTCAACAGGGGCCTCCTACAATGAGCAGTTCTTC; cdr3_aa: CASSSTGASYNEQFF
d_call: TRBD2; v_call: TRBV5-4; j_call: TRBJ2-3; clone_size: .; cdr3_nt: TGTGCCAGCAGCCCTAAACTAGCGGGGGCCCTAGATACGCAGTATTTT; cdr3_aa: CASSPKLAGALDTQYF
d_call: .; v_call: TRBV6-5; j_call: TRBJ2-3; clone_size: .; cdr3_nt: TGTGCCAGCAGTTACGGGCGGGCGAGCACAGATACGCAGTATTTT; cdr3_aa: CASSYGRASTDTQYF
d_call: .; v_call: TRBV11-1; j_call: TRBJ1-3; clone_size: .; cdr3_nt: TGTGCCAGCAGCCTCTTCCCCCCTCTACGACAGAGCGGAAACACCATATATTTT; cdr3_aa: CASSLFPPLRQSGNTIYF
d_call: TRBD1; v_call: TRBV29-1; j_call: TRBJ2-7; clone_size: .; cdr3_nt: TGCAGCGGGGGACAGGGGGGGACCTACGAGCAGTACTTC; cdr3_aa: CSGGQGGTYEQYF
d_call: TRBD1; v_call: TRBV7-3; j_call: TRBJ2-5; clone_size: .; cdr3_nt: TGTGCCAGCAGCTTAGGGACAGTTCAAGAGACCCAGTACTTC; cdr3_aa: CASSLGTVQETQYF
d_call: TRBD1; v_call: TRBV18; j_call: TRBJ1-4; clone_size: .; cdr3_nt: TGTGCCAGCTCACCCCCGGGACAGAGACAAAAACTGTTTTTT; cdr3_aa: CASSPPGQRQKLFF
d_call: .; v_call: TRBV6-5; j_call: TRBJ1-1; clone_size: .; cdr3_nt: TGTGCCAGCAGTAGACGGCAGGGGAATGAAGCTTTCTTT; cdr3_aa: CASSRRQGNEAFF
d_call: TRBD1; v_call: TRBV5-6; j_call: TRBJ1-4; clone_size: once; cdr3_nt: TGTGCCAGCAGAGGACAGGGGGATGAAAAACTGTTTTTT; cdr3_aa: CASRGQGDEKLFF
d_call: .; v_call: TRBV5-1; j_call: TRBJ2-1; clone_size: .; cdr3_nt: TGCGCCAGCAGGAGCGGAGAATCCTACAATGAGCAGTTCTTC; cdr3_aa: CASRSGESYNEQFF
d_call: TRBD1; v_call: TRBV15; j_call: TRBJ2-7; clone_size: once; cdr3_nt: TGTGCCACCAGCAGGGACAGGGGTTACGAGCAGTACTTC; cdr3_aa: CATSRDRGYEQYF
d_call: TRBD1; v_call: TRBV6-1; j_call: TRBJ2-1; clone_size: .; cdr3_nt: TGTGCCAGCAGTAAGGGACAGCCTTACTACAATGAGCAGTTCTTC; cdr3_aa: CASSKGQPYYNEQFF
d_call: .; v_call: TRBV5-4; j_call: TRBJ2-3; clone_size: .; cdr3_nt: TGTGCCAGCAGCGTAATGGGGACACCTGTCACAGATACGCAGTATTTT; cdr3_aa: CASSVMGTPVTDTQYF
d_call: .; v_call: TRBV5-1; j_call: TRBJ1-6; clone_size: .; cdr3_nt: TGCGCCAGCAGCTTGGTGGGCAGGGGATCCCCCCTCCACTTT; cdr3_aa: CASSLVGRGSPLHF
d_call: TRBD1; v_call: TRBV10-2; j_call: TRBJ1-4; clone_size: few; cdr3_nt: TGCGCCAGCAGCCCTACCTTCGCAGGGGGCGATGAAAAACTGTTTTTT; cdr3_aa: CASSPTFAGGDEKLFF